This is a list of T cell receptor beta chains from one sample in a study of response to subunit inactivated influenza vaccine. TCRdb ran MiXCR on the RT-PCR reads and lists one entry per CDR3 protein. The table records 400,000 to 650,000 distinct CDR3 sequences, roughly 7.9% of them present only once. This sample comprised PBMCs from blood, obtained 23 to 25 months after vaccination. The origin of the receptors is a man aged 50 to 69 who received an inactivated influenza vaccine. Each CDR3 is given with its conserved first and last residue. Each record gives: clone size, J gene, D gene, V gene, CDR3 DNA, CDR3 protein. D genes are given only for firm matches. Clone sizes are given selectively: once, few, many, or a class where the clone is expanded.

many | TRBJ2-2 | - | TRBV4-2 | TGTGCCAGCAGCCAAGCGGCCTACACCGGGGAGCTGTTTTTT | CASSQAAYTGELFF
few | TRBJ2-4 | - | TRBV20-1 | TGCAGTGCCGCGCTCGGCTTAAACATTCAGTACTTC | CSAALGLNIQYF
few | TRBJ2-3 | TRBD2 | TRBV24-1 | TGTGCCACCAGTGGAGGACTAGCGGGGGCCTACACAGATACGCAGTATTTT | CATSGGLAGAYTDTQYF
many | TRBJ2-2 | - | TRBV7-2 | TGTGCCAGCAGGAGCGGACAGCCCGGGGAGCTGTTTTTT | CASRSGQPGELFF
few | TRBJ2-2 | TRBD2 | TRBV10-3 | TGTGCCATCAAGAGCGGGGGGAACGCTCTCACCGGGGAGCTGTTTTTT | CAIKSGGNALTGELFF
- | TRBJ1-6 | TRBD1 | TRBV27 | TGTGCCAGCAGTTTTAGGGGGCACCTCCACTTT | CASSFRGHLHF
- | TRBJ2-7 | - | TRBV4-1 | TGCGCCAGCAGCCAAGTGGGAGCGAGAAACTACGAGCAGTACTTC | CASSQVGARNYEQYF
- | TRBJ2-3 | - | TRBV6-5 | TGTGCCAGCAGTCTCACTCTTTCATCCCCTACGCAGTATTTT | CASSLTLSSPTQYF
few | TRBJ2-5 | TRBD2 | TRBV20-1 | TGCAGTGCTAGCAGGGCCATAGCGGGAGTCGGGGAGACCCAGTACTTC | CSASRAIAGVGETQYF
- | TRBJ2-1 | TRBD2 | TRBV7-6 | TGTGCCAGCAGCCCCGGGGGGGTAATAGGCAATGAGCAGTTCTTC | CASSPGGVIGNEQFF
many | TRBJ2-1 | - | TRBV7-2 | TGTGCCAGCAGCTTAGTATCGGGTCGAGACTACAATGAGCAGTTCTTC | CASSLVSGRDYNEQFF
few | TRBJ2-1 | - | TRBV6-2/TRBV6-3 | TGTGCCAGCAGTTACAGGTCTTGGACCCCGCGCGGATTGAATGAGCAGTTCTTC | CASSYRSWTPRGLNEQFF
few | TRBJ1-2 | - | TRBV6-4 | TGTGCCAGCAACGACCCTAGTCCCTATGGCTACACCTTC | CASNDPSPYGYTF
few | TRBJ2-1 | TRBD2 | TRBV13 | TGTGCCAGCAGCTTACGTGGGCTAGCGGGGAATGAGCAGTTCTTC | CASSLRGLAGNEQFF
- | TRBJ2-5 | - | TRBV7-9 | TGTGCCAGCAGCTTGGTGGGGGTCCCCCAAGAGACCCAGTACTTC | CASSLVGVPQETQYF
- | TRBJ1-6 | - | TRBV20-1 | TGCAGTGCTAGTAGGCGTCAGGGCTATAATTCACCCCTCCACTTT | CSASRRQGYNSPLHF
- | TRBJ2-3 | - | TRBV11-2 | TGTGCCAGCAGCGCAGACCAGGGCGGGATAGATACGCAGTATTTT | CASSADQGGIDTQYF
- | TRBJ1-5 | - | TRBV2 | TGTGCCAGCAGTGGGGGAAGGTTCCCCAATCAGCCCCAGCATTTT | CASSGGRFPNQPQHF
few | TRBJ2-1 | TRBD2 | TRBV2 | TGTGCCAGCAGTTACGGGACTAGCGGTAATGAGCAGTTCTTC | CASSYGTSGNEQFF
few | TRBJ1-1 | - | TRBV7-9 | TGTGCCAGCAGCTCATCAGGTCGCGTGGGCACTGAAGCTTTCTTT | CASSSSGRVGTEAFF
few | TRBJ2-3 | TRBD2 | TRBV7-9 | TGTGCCAGCAGCTCCGGACTAGCGGGCTATACGCAGTATTTT | CASSSGLAGYTQYF
- | TRBJ1-5 | - | TRBV6-2/TRBV6-3 | TGTGCCAGCAGTTACGCCGGGTTTCAGCCCCAGCATTTT | CASSYAGFQPQHF
- | TRBJ2-1 | TRBD2 | TRBV19 | TGTGCCAGTAGTCGCCGGACTAGCTCGATTGGGGGTAATGAGCAGTTCTTC | CASSRRTSSIGGNEQFF
few | TRBJ2-5 | TRBD1 | TRBV20-1 | TGCAGTGCTAGGGACAGGGTTAGTCGAGAGACCCAGTACTTC | CSARDRVSRETQYF
many | TRBJ2-1 | - | TRBV14 | TGTGCCAGCACCTCGGGACCGTCTTCCTACAATGAGCAGTTCTTC | CASTSGPSSYNEQFF
few | TRBJ2-5 | TRBD2 | TRBV29-1 | TGCAGCGTTGAGACTAGCGGGGTCCAAGAGACCCAGTACTTC | CSVETSGVQETQYF
few | TRBJ2-5 | TRBD2 | TRBV20-1 | TGCAGTGCTAGTGGGGGGGTCTACTTAGAGACCCAGTACTTC | CSASGGVYLETQYF
- | TRBJ1-1 | TRBD1 | TRBV20-1 | TGCAGTGCTAGAGGGGGACAGGGGGCTAACACTGAAGCTTTCTTT | CSARGGQGANTEAFF
few | TRBJ2-7 | - | TRBV25-1 | TGTGCCAGCAGTGAATCGACCGCGGGCTACGAGCAGTACTTC | CASSESTAGYEQYF
few | TRBJ1-1 | - | TRBV12-3/TRBV12-4 | TGTGCCAGCACTTCCGGTGCCTCGCGGGCTTTCTTT | CASTSGASRAFF
- | TRBJ2-1 | TRBD2 | TRBV28 | TGTGCCAGCACTGGGGGACTAATATACAATGAGCAGTTCTTC | CASTGGLIYNEQFF
many | TRBJ2-2 | TRBD2 | TRBV12-3/TRBV12-4 | TGTGCCAGCAACCTAGCGGGAGTGTCCGGGGAGCTGTTTTTT | CASNLAGVSGELFF
- | TRBJ1-5 | - | TRBV5-6 | TGTGCCAGCAGCTTGGGTCACCGACAGGGCAATCAGCCCCAGCATTTT | CASSLGHRQGNQPQHF
few | TRBJ2-3 | - | TRBV19 | TGTGCCAGTAGTATCCGGGACTTCACCGATACGCAGTATTTT | CASSIRDFTDTQYF
- | TRBJ2-5 | - | TRBV20-1 | TGCAGTGCTAATGACTGGACCCAAGAGACCCAGTACTTC | CSANDWTQETQYF
- | TRBJ2-2 | - | TRBV9 | TGTGCCAGCAGCGCCCAAACGGGGGCGCGGACCGGGGAGCTGTTTTTT | CASSAQTGARTGELFF
few | TRBJ2-1 | TRBD2 | TRBV5-1 | TGCGCCAGCAGCACCCAGTCTAGTTCGGGACTAGCGGGGGCCCGAGGGCAGTTCTTC | CASSTQSSSGLAGARGQFF
few | TRBJ2-7 | TRBD1 | TRBV5-1 | TGCGCCAGCAGCTTGGGACAGGGTGCAATTGAGCAGTACTTC | CASSLGQGAIEQYF
- | TRBJ2-7 | - | TRBV28 | TGTTCCACCCAACCGGGACATGACTACGAGCAGTACTTC | CSTQPGHDYEQYF
many | TRBJ2-2 | - | TRBV10-3 | TGTGCCATTCCCACAGGCACCGGGGAGCTGTTTTTT | CAIPTGTGELFF
- | TRBJ2-1 | - | TRBV6-1 | TGTGCCAGCAGCCATGGCGGGAAAGGGACCTACAATGAGCAGTTCTTC | CASSHGGKGTYNEQFF
- | TRBJ2-1 | TRBD1 | TRBV11-2 | TGTGCCAGCAGCCTTGACAGGGGAAGGTACAATGAGCAGTTCTTC | CASSLDRGRYNEQFF
many | TRBJ2-1 | TRBD2 | TRBV12-3/TRBV12-4 | TGTGCCAGCAGTTTAGTACCGGGACTAGCGGGAGTCAATGAGCAGTTCTTC | CASSLVPGLAGVNEQFF
- | TRBJ2-3 | - | TRBV27 | TGTGCCAGCAGTTCCCGACGGGGGGCCGGGGATACGCAGTATTTT | CASSSRRGAGDTQYF
- | TRBJ1-1 | - | TRBV19 | TGTGCCAGTTCTAGGACCTATACGAACACTGAAGCTTTCTTT | CASSRTYTNTEAFF
few | TRBJ1-6 | - | TRBV12-3/TRBV12-4 | TGTGCCAGCAGTTTTGGTAGTGTGGGCTCAAATCCCCTCCACTTT | CASSFGSVGSNPLHF
few | TRBJ2-1 | TRBD2 | TRBV29-1 | TGCAGCGCTGGACTAGCGGGCTTCTTTAATGAGCAGTTCTTC | CSAGLAGFFNEQFF
- | TRBJ2-1 | - | TRBV20-1 | TGCAGTGCTAGAGATAGCGGTTTCTCCTACAATGAGCAGTTCTTC | CSARDSGFSYNEQFF
few | TRBJ2-1 | - | TRBV20-1 | TGCAGTGCTTCCCAGGGATCCCATGAGCAGTTCTTC | CSASQGSHEQFF
few | TRBJ1-5 | TRBD1 | TRBV6-1 | TGTGCCAGCAGTGAAGTAAAGGGGGCCATTGGCAATCAGCCCCAGCATTTT | CASSEVKGAIGNQPQHF
few | TRBJ2-3 | - | TRBV3-1 | TGTGCCAGCAGCCAAGATAGGGTCGGGGGGCGTACAGATACGCAGTATTTT | CASSQDRVGGRTDTQYF